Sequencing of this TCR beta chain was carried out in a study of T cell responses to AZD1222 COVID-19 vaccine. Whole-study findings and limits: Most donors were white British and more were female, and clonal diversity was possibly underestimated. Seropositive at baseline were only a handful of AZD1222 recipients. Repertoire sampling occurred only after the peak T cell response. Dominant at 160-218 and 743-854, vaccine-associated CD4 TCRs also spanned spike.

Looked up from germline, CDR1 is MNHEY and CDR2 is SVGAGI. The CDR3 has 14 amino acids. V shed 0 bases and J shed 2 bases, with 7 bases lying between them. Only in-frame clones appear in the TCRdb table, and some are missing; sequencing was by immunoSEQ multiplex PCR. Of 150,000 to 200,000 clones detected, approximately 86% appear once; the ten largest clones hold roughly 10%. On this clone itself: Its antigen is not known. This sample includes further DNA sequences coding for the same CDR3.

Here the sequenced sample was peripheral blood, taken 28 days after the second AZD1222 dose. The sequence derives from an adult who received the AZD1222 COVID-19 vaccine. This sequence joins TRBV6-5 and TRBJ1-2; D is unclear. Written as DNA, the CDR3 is TGTGCCAGCAGTTACTCGGCGGGAAACTATGGCTACACCTTC. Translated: CASSYSAGNYGYTF.